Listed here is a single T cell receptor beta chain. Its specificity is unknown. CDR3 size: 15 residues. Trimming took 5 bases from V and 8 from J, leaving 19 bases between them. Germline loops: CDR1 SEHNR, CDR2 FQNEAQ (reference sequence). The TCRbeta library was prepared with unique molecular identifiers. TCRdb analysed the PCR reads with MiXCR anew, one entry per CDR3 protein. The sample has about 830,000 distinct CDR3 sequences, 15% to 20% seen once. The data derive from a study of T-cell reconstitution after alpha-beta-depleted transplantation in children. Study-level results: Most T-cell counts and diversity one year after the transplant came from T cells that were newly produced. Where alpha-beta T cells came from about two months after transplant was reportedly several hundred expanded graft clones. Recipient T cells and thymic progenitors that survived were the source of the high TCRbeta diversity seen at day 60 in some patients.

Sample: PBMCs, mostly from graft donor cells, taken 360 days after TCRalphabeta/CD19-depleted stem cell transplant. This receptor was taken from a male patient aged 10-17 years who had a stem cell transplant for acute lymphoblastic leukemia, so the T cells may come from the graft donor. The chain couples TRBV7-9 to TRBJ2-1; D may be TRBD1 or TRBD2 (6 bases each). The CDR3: CASSPRGTPSHEQFF. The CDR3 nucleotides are TGTGCCAGCAGCCCCCGCGGGACACCTTCCCATGAGCAGTTCTTC.